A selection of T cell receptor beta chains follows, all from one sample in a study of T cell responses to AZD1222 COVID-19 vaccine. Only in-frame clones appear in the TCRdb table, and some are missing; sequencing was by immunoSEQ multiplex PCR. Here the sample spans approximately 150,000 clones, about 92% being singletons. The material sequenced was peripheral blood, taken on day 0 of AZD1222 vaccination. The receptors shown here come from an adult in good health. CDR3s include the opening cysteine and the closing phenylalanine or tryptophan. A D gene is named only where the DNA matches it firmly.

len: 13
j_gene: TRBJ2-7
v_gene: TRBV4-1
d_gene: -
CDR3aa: CASSQGPSYEQYF

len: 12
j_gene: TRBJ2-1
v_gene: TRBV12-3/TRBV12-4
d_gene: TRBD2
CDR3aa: CASSRLADEQFF

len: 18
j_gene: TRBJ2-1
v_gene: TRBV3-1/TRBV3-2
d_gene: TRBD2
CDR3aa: CASSQERRLAKSYNEQFF

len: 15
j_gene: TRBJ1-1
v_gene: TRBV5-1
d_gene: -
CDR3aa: CASSLVYRAGTEAFF

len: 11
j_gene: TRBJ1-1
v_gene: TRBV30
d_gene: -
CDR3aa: CAWGRNTEAFF

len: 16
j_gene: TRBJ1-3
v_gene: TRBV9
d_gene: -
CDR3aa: CASSVGHRLSGNTIYF

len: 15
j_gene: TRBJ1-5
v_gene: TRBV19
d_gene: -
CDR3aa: CASSIEEFGNQPQHF

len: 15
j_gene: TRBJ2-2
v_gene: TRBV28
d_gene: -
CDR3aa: CASSPLIPLPGELFF

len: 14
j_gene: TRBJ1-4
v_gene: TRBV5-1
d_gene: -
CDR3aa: CASSSGGSNEKLFF

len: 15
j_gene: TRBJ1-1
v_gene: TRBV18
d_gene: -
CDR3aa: CASSPPLEQNTEAFF